The sequence of this T cell receptor beta chain was determined in a study of spatial heterogeneity in lung cancer. Overall study context: In the raw reads, each unique TCR and UMI combination was present more than ten times on average.

General study results and limits: Expanded tumor TCRs that were ubiquitous appeared in blood more at resection than follow-up.

The V gene's germline CDR1 is LGHNA and CDR2 YSLEER. Trimming cost V 0 bases and J 7 bases; bases outside gene matches: 12. The length of the CDR3 is 17 residues. This clonotype was seen a few times. No antigen is known for it. As an off-target read in a library built for alpha chains, this beta chain has a frequency of little significance. Stated time point: sample taken at primary tumor resection. Tumor, nontumor lung or frozen PBMC supplied whole RNA that was sequenced unsorted. Patients with untreated early-stage non-small cell lung cancer, numbering 72, were the donors. In the library, each TCR cDNA molecule bore its own unique molecular identifier. TCRdb used MiXCR to reprocess the 5' RACE reads, holding one entry per CDR3 protein. The profile shows 8,000 to 9,000 distinct CDR3 sequences, 4% to 5% of them singletons.

The clonotype comes from a male donor with early-stage non-small cell lung cancer. The V and J genes are TRBV4-3 and TRBJ2-5; TRBD2 aligns across 9 bases. The sequencing used PBMCs, collected at surgery. CDR3 residues: CASSQDMRGGFRGTQYF. Here the CDR3 DNA reads TGCGCCAGCAGCCAAGATATGCGGGGGGGATTTCGAGGGACCCAGTACTTC.